This T cell receptor (beta chain) came from a study of T cells in tumors after PD-1 blockade. Using immunoSEQ multiplex PCR, the repertoire was profiled, and TCRdb retains in-frame clones only, with some absent. Here the sample spans about 190 clones, 70% being singletons. The sequencing used tumor tissue, collected before anti-PD-1 treatment. This sequence originates from a human donor with basal cell carcinoma.

The CDR3 DNA follows: TGTGCCAGCAGGGGACTGGGGAACGGTGAGCAGTTCTTC. This gives the protein CASRGLGNGEQFF. V gene TRBV5-6 combines with J gene TRBJ2-1; weak D call: TRBD2 (6 bases). The ends were cut back, 5 bases at V and 9 bases at J, with 15 bases in the middle. There are 13 residues in the CDR3. Germline V gene sequence: CDR1 SGHDT, CDR2 YYEEEE.